This T cell receptor (beta chain) came from a study of T cell responses to AZD1222 COVID-19 vaccine. Whole-study findings and limits: In a largely white British group with more females than males, clonal diversity was possibly underestimated.

Germline-derived CDR1 and CDR2 are SGHDT and YYEEEE. Trimming took off 1 base at V and 4 bases at J, with 20 bases between the two ends. This CDR3 has 17 amino acids. Points on this clone: As yet, its antigen is unknown.

Generated by immunoSEQ multiplex PCR, the TCRdb table keeps only in-frame clones and is missing some. The data show about 140,000 clones, about 90% seen once. The source is an adult in good health. The sequenced sample was peripheral blood, obtained on day 0 of AZD1222 vaccination. This sequence joins TRBV5-6 and TRBJ1-1; TRBD1 might be the D (6 bases). CDR3 sequence: CASSLMSPGAVSTEAFF. CDR3 DNA: TGTGCCAGCAGCTTGATGTCACCAGGGGCAGTGAGCACTGAAGCTTTCTTT.